This T cell receptor beta chain is from a study of identical twins. Study-level findings and limits: In cord blood, abundant beta clonotypes had fewer insertions; memory showed no trend. Researchers caution that invariant MAIT and iNKT cells could partly confound zero-insertion analyses.

TCRdb processed the 5' RACE reads anew with MiXCR; each CDR3 protein has one entry. The sample consists of 300,000 or so distinct CDR3 sequences, less than 9.5% of them appearing once. Worth noting for this clonotype: Antigen unknown.

The V segment lost 5 bases and the J segment 3 bases; nucleotides outside the gene matches: 5. This CDR3 is 14 amino acids long. CDR1 and CDR2 from the germline V gene are LNHNV and YYDKDF (reference sequence). The sample was also linked to a second study, of yellow fever vaccine responses in identical twins.

This chain connects TRBV15 to TRBJ2-7, with 9 bases fitting TRBD2. Sequenced input: CD8+ T cells sorted from blood. The TCR comes from a woman between 18 and 30 years old in good health. CDR3 residues: CATSWTSDSYEQYF. The CDR3 region has the DNA TGTGCCACCAGCTGGACTAGCGACAGCTACGAGCAGTACTTC.